This entry lists 12 T cell receptor beta chains sequenced from one sample in a study of T cells in Graves' hyperthyroidism and ophthalmopathy. Amplification of TCR beta CDR3 regions was performed using RNA transcripts as template. RT-PCR in the first round (using the HTBI primer set) targeted the TCR CDR3. TCRdb passed the multiplex PCR reads through MiXCR, listing each CDR3 protein once. This table holds hundreds of thousands of distinct CDR3 sequences, less than 20% found once. Sequenced: blood. The receptors come from a woman younger than 30 with Graves' hyperthyroidism that later progressed to Graves' ophthalmopathy.

This clonotype turned up a few times. This chain joins TRBV12-3 or TRBV12-4 and TRBJ2-1; D is undetermined. V lost 0 bases, J lost 9 bases, and 9 bases lay in between. The CDR3 loop spans 13 amino acids. The CDR3 is CASSLASLGEQFF. In nucleotides, the CDR3 is TGTGCCAGCAGTTTAGCCAGCTTGGGTGAGCAGTTCTTC.

Turning to this clonotype: Mismatch with germline at one junction end may stem from a read error. V and J are TRBV6-2 or TRBV6-3 and TRBJ2-7, with D unresolved. This CDR3 region has 13 residues. Germline values: CDR1 MNHEY, CDR2 SVGEGT. CDR3 coding DNA: TGTGCCAGCAGTCATCCCAAGGGCTACGAGCAGCACTTC. This gives the protein CASSHPKGYEQHF.

This clonotype was recorded at least ten times. The rearrangement joins TRBV28 to TRBJ1-5; weak D call: TRBD1 (6 bases). The germline gives CDR1 MDHEN, CDR2 SYDVKM. The CDR3 totals 16 residues. Trimming took 5 bases from V and 0 from J, leaving 14 bases between them. The CDR3 here is CASSMDRYTSNQPQHF. The DNA of the CDR3 is TGTGCCAGCAGTATGGACAGATACACTAGCAATCAGCCCCAGCATTTT.

This clonotype was found many times. The V and J genes are TRBV12-3 or TRBV12-4 and TRBJ2-1; TRBD2 aligns across 11 bases. The length of the CDR3 is 16 residues. V lost 6 bases, J lost 3 bases, and 7 bases stayed unmatched. The CDR3 sequence: CASRGYGTSGYNEQFF. CDR3 coding DNA: TGTGCCAGCAGGGGCTACGGGACTAGCGGCTACAATGAGCAGTTCTTC.

This clonotype was counted ten times or more. This chain joins TRBV13 and TRBJ1-2, with D tentatively TRBD1 (6 bases). CDR3 size: 14 residues. The germline V gene encodes CDR1 PRHDT and CDR2 FYEKMQ (reference sequence). Trimming took 5 bases from V and 4 from J, leaving 14 bases between them. DNA of the CDR3: TGTGCCAGCAGCCCACAGGGAACCTCCTATGGCTACACCTTC. This translates into CASSPQGTSYGYTF.

The chain is built from TRBV15 and TRBJ2-3; 7 bases fit TRBD1. Germline CDR1 is LNHNV and CDR2 is YYDKDF (reference sequence). V shed 8 bases, J shed 1 base, and the junction held 6 bases outside the gene matches. The CDR3 loop spans 14 amino acids. The CDR3 nucleotides are TGTGCCACCGCAGTTCAGGGGGGCACAGATACGCAGTATTTT. Translating it yields CATAVQGGTDTQYF.

This clonotype was observed a few times. This chain uses TRBV7-9 with TRBJ2-2; a possible D gene is TRBD2 (6 bases). V was cut by 2 bases and J by 5 bases, with 18 bases left in between. CDR1 is SEHNR, CDR2 FQNEAQ, per germline (reference sequence). This CDR3 region has 17 residues. In DNA form, the CDR3 reads TGTGCCAGCAGCTTACAGCGCAGGGAGGTAACAACCGGGGAGCTGTTTTTT. The encoded protein is CASSLQRREVTTGELFF.

This clonotype appeared a few times. V is TRBV10-3 and J is TRBJ2-2, with 9 positions matching TRBD2. The V gene end was trimmed by 7 bases and the J gene end by 4 bases; junction bases not matched to a gene: 7. The CDR3 covers 15 residues. CDR1 ENHRY and CDR2 SYGVKD come from the germline V gene. The DNA of the CDR3 is TGTGCCATCACGGCGGGGGGGTCGGGCACCGGGGAGCTGTTTTTT. As protein: CAITAGGSGTGELFF.

This clonotype has a count of ten or more. The rearrangement links TRBV20-1 to TRBJ2-3; D gene unclear. The CDR3 totals 12 residues. Trimming shortened V by 6 bases and J by 6 bases, and 13 bases separated the two germline ends. CDR1 is DFQATT, CDR2 SNEGSKA, per germline (reference sequence). The CDR3: CSASNRWDTQYF. The CDR3 nucleotides are TGCAGTGCCTCGAATCGGTGGGATACGCAGTATTTT.

As regards this clonotype: A single base separates this from a much larger clone, so it may be a read error. It is unclear where the CDR3 begins or ends on the DNA, so no DNA is shown, and the CDR3 is as TCRdb lists it. The rearrangement links TRBV20-1 to TRBJ1-2; the table names TRBD1, a call not compared with the DNA. Germline V CDR1 and CDR2: DFQATT, SNEGSKA (reference sequence). The CDR3 has 15 amino acids, counting both end residues. CDR3 region: CSARYRDRWGYGCTF.

The gene calls are TRBV7-2 and TRBJ2-5; unclear D gene. CDR3 size: 12 residues. Germline CDR1 SGHTA, CDR2 FQGNSA. Trimming took off 4 bases at V and 5 bases at J, with 8 bases between the two ends. The CDR3 DNA is TGTGCCAGCAGCTCCGGACCCGAGACCCAGTACTTC. Translation: CASSSGPETQYF.

This clonotype occurred a few times. The V gene is TRBV19, the J gene TRBJ2-4; D possibly matches TRBD1 or TRBD2 (6 bases each). Trimming took off 9 bases at V and 7 bases at J, with 22 bases between the two ends. Germline-derived CDR1 and CDR2 are LNHDA and SQIVND (reference sequence). This CDR3 is 15 amino acids long. CDR3 coding DNA: TGTGCCAGCAGTGATATGGGGGGCGCGTGGAACATTCAGTACTTC. This sequence encodes CASSDMGGAWNIQYF.